A single sample is the source of the 24 T cell receptor beta chains below, sequenced in a study of regulatory T cells in long-lasting Graves disease listed by TCRdb under 2021. According to the study, the label for this sample's time point signals: newly diagnosed GD, antithyroid drugs for less than 3 months. For both TCR sequencing and RNA sequencing, RNA was extracted from PBMCs in TRIzol. Receptor libraries were prepared by multiplex PCR. Sequencing was carried out with an Illumina HiSeq 4000. To build TCR beta libraries, CDR3 regions were amplified by Arm-PCR using iRepertoire HTBI primers. In-frame beta chains were kept once TCRdb had trimmed the public reads at Q25 with fastp and called clones with MiXCR. When rows share a CDR3 protein, they turn into one entry using the most common DNA and genes. The sample yields 400,000 to 500,000 distinct CDR3 sequences; 16% were counted once. The biggest ten clones account for roughly a tenth of the sample.

The data were also submitted as part of a second study, on T cells in Graves' hyperthyroidism and ophthalmopathy.

Specimen: peripheral blood mononuclear cells (PBMCs), collected at new diagnosis, from a patient treated with antithyroid drugs. The receptors derive from a woman in her twenties or thirties with Graves disease. Donor details come from another sample of the same person, matched by shared clones.

This clonotype has ten or more counts. The chain links TRBV28 to TRBJ2-7; 7 nucleotides line up with TRBD1. The CDR3 loop spans 14 amino acids. Germline CDR1 MDHEN, CDR2 SYDVKM. After removal of 6 bases from V and 3 bases from J, the junction contained 8 bases not matched to a gene. The CDR3 is CASSRTGNYYEQYF. The CDR3 coding sequence is TGTGCCAGCAGCCGGACAGGAAACTACTACGAGCAGTACTTC.

Many counts were recorded for this clonotype. One junction end disagrees with the germline gene, perhaps due to a read error. The chain is built from TRBV20-1 and TRBJ2-7; TRBD2 matches 13 bases. The CDR3 length is 13 residues. Germline V CDR1 and CDR2: DFQATT, SNEGSKA (reference sequence). The CDR3 sequence: CSARKGGLAGSHF. The DNA for the CDR3 is TGCAGTGCTAGAAAAGGGGGACTAGCGGGATCCCACTTC.

The gene calls are TRBV7-9 and TRBJ2-1; 10 nucleotides match TRBD2. This CDR3 spans 17 amino acids. Trimming took 1 base from V and 2 from J; bases not matched to a gene: 5. Germline CDR1 and CDR2: SEHNR and FQNEAQ (reference sequence). CDR3 coding DNA: TGTGCCAGCAGCTTAGTAGGGCTAGCGGGAGCCTACAATGAGCAGTTCTTC. Protein: CASSLVGLAGAYNEQFF.

The table lists this clonotype with many counts. The chain combines TRBV6-1 with TRBJ2-5, with 12 bases lining up with TRBD2. Unmatched junction bases numbered 5, after V lost 5 bases and J lost 4 bases. This CDR3 spans 15 amino acids. Per the germline V gene, CDR1 is MNHNS and CDR2 is SASEGT. The CDR3 DNA reads as TGTGCCAGCAGTAGACTAGCGGGAGTAAGAGAGACCCAGTACTTC. It yields the protein CASSRLAGVRETQYF.

This clonotype has just a few counts. The rearrangement uses TRBV7-6 and TRBJ1-4; 8 nucleotides match TRBD1. This CDR3 has 15 amino acids. V shed 3 bases and J 8 bases; nucleotides not matched to a gene: 8. The V gene's germline CDR1 is SGHVS and CDR2 FNYEAQ. The CDR3 DNA reads TGTGCCAGCAGCTTCGACAGGGGAGGGCGGGAAAAACTGTTTTTT. This gives the protein CASSFDRGGREKLFF.

This clonotype was found many times. A far bigger clonotype differs at one base, so this is likely a read error. The V and J genes are TRBV28 and TRBJ2-7, with 9 bases aligning to TRBD2. V trimming: 1 base; J trimming: 7 bases; junction bases outside the gene matches: 11. Germline V gives CDR1 MDHEN, CDR2 SYDVKM. The CDR3 covers 16 residues. The CDR3: CASSLFVTSGNNEQYF. The CDR3 bases are TGTGCCAGCAGTTTATTTGTGACTAGCGGTAACAATGAGCAGTACTTC.

A remark on this clonotype: A single base separates this from a much larger clone, so it may be a read error. The CDR3 reads CASSLPGSNEKLLF. The CDR3 DNA sequence: TGTGCCAGCAGTTTGCCAGGCTCTAATGAAAAACTGCTTTTT. The chain recombines TRBV28 with TRBJ1-4; no reliable D call. This CDR3 is 14 amino acids long. The germline V gene has CDR1 MDHEN and CDR2 SYDVKM. Looking up the rest from reference TRBV28 and TRBJ1-4 gives the full variable domain: DVKVTQSSRYLVKRTGEKVFLECVQDMDHENMFWYRQDPGLGLRLIYFSYDVKMKEKGDIPEGYSVSREKKERFSLILESASTNQTSMYLCASSLPGSNEKLLFGSGTQLSVL.

This clonotype was found many times. V is TRBV28 and J is TRBJ2-7; 10 bases match TRBD1. CDR3 length: 15 amino acids. J lost 0 bases, V lost 4 bases, and 3 bases had no gene match. Germline V gene data show CDR1 as MDHEN and CDR2 as SYDVKM. CDR3 sequence reads: CASSWTGGSSYEQYF. The CDR3 coding sequence is TGTGCCAGCAGTTGGACAGGGGGAAGCTCCTACGAGCAGTACTTC.

V usage is TRBV7-9 and J usage is TRBJ1-5, with D unclear. This CDR3 has 17 residues. CDR1 is SEHNR and CDR2 is FQNEAQ in the germline V gene (reference sequence). The V end was cut by 0 bases, the J end by 4 bases, with 16 bases between. Written as DNA, the CDR3 is TGTGCCAGCAGCTTAGCGGTGTCCAGCGGCACTAATCAGCCCCAGCATTTT. Amino acid sequence: CASSLAVSSGTNQPQHF. Drawing the rest from reference TRBV7-9 and TRBJ1-5, the complete variable domain is DTGVSQNPRHKITKRGQNVTFRCDPISEHNRLYWYRQTLGQGPEFLTYFQNEAQLEKSRLLSDRFSAERPKGSFSTLEIQRTEQGDSAMYLCASSLAVSSGTNQPQHFGDGTRLSIL.

This clonotype appeared many times. The CDR3 DNA reads as TGTGCCAGCAGTCCCAGGGACAGTCCGCAAGAGACCCAGTACTTC. Amino acid sequence: CASSPRDSPQETQYF. The V call is TRBV12-3 or TRBV12-4, the J call TRBJ2-5; 7 positions match TRBD1. With 5 bases clipped from V and 2 bases from J, the junction kept 8 bases outside the gene matches. This CDR3 region has 15 residues.

Only a few counts were recorded for this clonotype. V usage is TRBV6-1 and J usage is TRBJ1-5, with D perhaps matching TRBD1 (6 bases). Between the trimmed V and J ends, which lost 2 bases and 4 bases, there was a span of 15 bases. Germline V gene sequence: CDR1 MNHNS, CDR2 SASEGT. The CDR3 has 16 residues. Here the CDR3 DNA reads TGTGCCAGCAGTGAAACCCCAAGGGGGAGTAATCAGCCCCAGCATTTT. This codes for CASSETPRGSNQPQHF.

The chain employs TRBV4-1 and TRBJ1-2; D possibly corresponds to TRBD1 (5 bases). The CDR3 totals 14 residues. Per the germline V gene, CDR1 is MGHRA and CDR2 is YSYEKL. Trimming left V 4 bases short and J 9 bases short, with 18 bases between. DNA of the CDR3: TGCGCCAGCAGCCTGCTCTTCACGGGGCCCAGCTACACCTTC. Translated: CASSLLFTGPSYTF.

This clonotype occurred many times. The chain has TRBV6-1 and TRBJ2-5; D remains ambiguous. CDR3 length: 13 amino acids. Germline V CDR1 and CDR2: MNHNS, SASEGT. Trimming shortened V by 1 base and J by 5 bases, and 8 bases separated the two germline ends. In DNA form, the CDR3 reads TGTGCCAGCAGTGAAGTTCTAGAGGAGACCCAGTACTTC. Translated, it gives CASSEVLEETQYF.

This clonotype showed up many times. At one end the junction does not follow the germline gene, possibly because of a read error. The CDR3 DNA sequence: TGTGCCAGCAGTCGCTCCGGGACAGGGAATGAAAAACTGTTTTTT. Residues: CASSRSGTGNEKLFF. J is TRBJ1-4 and V is TRBV5-1, with TRBD1 matching over 9 bases. Germline-derived CDR1 and CDR2 are SGHRS and YFSETQ. The CDR3 has 15 amino acids.

The gene calls are TRBV7-2 and TRBJ2-6; no definite D call. Germline assignment: CDR1 SGHTA and CDR2 FQGNSA. The CDR3 is 16 residues long. V lost 4 bases and J 3 bases, leaving 13 bases between the germline ends. CDR3 sequence: CASSSSASRGANVLTF. For the CDR3, the DNA is TGTGCCAGCAGCTCTTCAGCCTCCCGTGGGGCCAACGTCCTGACTTTC.

On this clonotype: A much larger clone lies a single base off, so this may be a read error. V and J are TRBV7-9 and TRBJ1-1; D is possibly TRBD1 (5 bases). The CDR3 is 11 amino acids. Germline V gene sequence: CDR1 SEHNR, CDR2 FQNEAQ (reference sequence). V lost 5 bases and J 7 bases, leaving 8 bases between the germline ends. Here the CDR3 DNA reads TGTGCCAGCAGCATGGGACTTGAAGCTTTCTTT. This codes for CASSMGLEAFF.

This clonotype came up many times. J is TRBJ2-1 and V is TRBV7-9; 11 bases align to TRBD2. This CDR3 is built from 15 residues. V shed 2 bases, J shed 6 bases, and the junction held 3 bases outside the gene matches. Germline V CDR1 and CDR2: SEHNR, FQNEAQ (reference sequence). DNA for the CDR3: TGTGCCAGCAGCTTAACTAGCGGGAGTTTCAATGAGCAGTTCTTC. Its protein product is CASSLTSGSFNEQFF.

Comment on this clonotype: Because it lacks the conserved phenylalanine or tryptophan at the end, this CDR3 is likely a read error. The chain couples TRBV9 to TRBJ1-2; D is uncertain. Trimming removed 3 bases from V and 7 bases from J, with 10 bases in between. Germline CDR1 and CDR2: SGDLS and YYNGEE. There are 12 residues in the CDR3. CDR3 residues: CASSDAVRGYTL. The CDR3 region has the DNA TGTGCCAGCAGCGACGCGGTTCGTGGCTACACCCTC.

The sample holds many counts of this clonotype. The rearrangement joins TRBV11-2 to TRBJ2-3; weak D call: TRBD2 (6 bases). Germline CDR1 and CDR2: SGHAT and FQNNGV. The CDR3 has 16 amino acids. Trimming removed 6 bases at V and 4 bases at J, with 20 bases between. The CDR3 DNA is TGTGCCAGCAGACACACCGATGCCCGGAGGGCAGATACGCAGTATTTT. This sequence encodes CASRHTDARRADTQYF.

This clonotype was seen at least ten times. The rearrangement joins TRBV18 to TRBJ2-7; perhaps TRBD1 as D (6 bases). Germline values: CDR1 KGHSH, CDR2 LQKENI. The CDR3 spans 13 residues. V shed 7 bases and J shed 3 bases, with 13 bases lying between them. DNA of the CDR3: TGTGCCAGCTTCCGGGACATCAACTACGAGCAGTACTTC. Translation: CASFRDINYEQYF. Full variable domain (missing parts from reference TRBV18 and TRBJ2-7): NAGVMQNPRHLVRRRGQEARLRCSPMKGHSHVYWYRQLPEEGLKFMVYLQKENIIDESGMPKERFSAEFPKEGPSILRIQQVVRGDSAAYFCASFRDINYEQYFGPGTRLTVT.

This clonotype was detected ten times or more. The J gene is TRBJ2-7, the V gene TRBV20-1; possibly TRBD2 for D (5 bases). V was cut by 0 bases and J by 3 bases, with 21 bases left in between. This CDR3 contains 17 residues. CDR1 is DFQATT, CDR2 SNEGSKA, per germline (reference sequence). The CDR3 nucleotides read TGCAGTGCTAGAGATACGAGCGGCCGACGCGCCGTCTACGAGCAGTACTTC. Residues: CSARDTSGRRAVYEQYF.

In this sample, this clonotype turned up many times. The genes are TRBV28 and TRBJ1-1; tentative D call: TRBD1 (6 bases). Germline CDR1 and CDR2: MDHEN and SYDVKM. V shed 10 bases and J shed 6 bases, with 15 bases lying between them. There are 12 residues in the CDR3. The CDR3 sequence: CATTSGVPEAFF. The CDR3 nucleotides read TGTGCCACTACTTCAGGGGTCCCTGAAGCTTTCTTT.

This clonotype was counted many times. This rearrangement joins TRBV2 to TRBJ2-7; 8 bases map to TRBD1. This CDR3 is 14 amino acids long. Germline V gene lookup returns CDR1 SNHLY and CDR2 FYNNEI. V was clipped by 7 bases and J by 3 bases; unmatched bases: 8. CDR3 protein: CASNPGQGDYEQYF. Here the CDR3 DNA reads TGTGCCAGCAATCCCGGACAGGGAGACTACGAGCAGTACTTC.

This clonotype was detected many times. CDR3: CASSLRTDEAFF. The CDR3 DNA is TGTGCCAGCAGCCTCAGGACAGACGAAGCTTTCTTT. This chain uses TRBV28 with TRBJ1-1; a weak D match, TRBD1 (6 bases). V gave up 6 bases and J gave up 8 bases, with 13 bases separating them. The CDR3 loop spans 12 amino acids. Germline CDR1 reads MDHEN; CDR2 reads SYDVKM.